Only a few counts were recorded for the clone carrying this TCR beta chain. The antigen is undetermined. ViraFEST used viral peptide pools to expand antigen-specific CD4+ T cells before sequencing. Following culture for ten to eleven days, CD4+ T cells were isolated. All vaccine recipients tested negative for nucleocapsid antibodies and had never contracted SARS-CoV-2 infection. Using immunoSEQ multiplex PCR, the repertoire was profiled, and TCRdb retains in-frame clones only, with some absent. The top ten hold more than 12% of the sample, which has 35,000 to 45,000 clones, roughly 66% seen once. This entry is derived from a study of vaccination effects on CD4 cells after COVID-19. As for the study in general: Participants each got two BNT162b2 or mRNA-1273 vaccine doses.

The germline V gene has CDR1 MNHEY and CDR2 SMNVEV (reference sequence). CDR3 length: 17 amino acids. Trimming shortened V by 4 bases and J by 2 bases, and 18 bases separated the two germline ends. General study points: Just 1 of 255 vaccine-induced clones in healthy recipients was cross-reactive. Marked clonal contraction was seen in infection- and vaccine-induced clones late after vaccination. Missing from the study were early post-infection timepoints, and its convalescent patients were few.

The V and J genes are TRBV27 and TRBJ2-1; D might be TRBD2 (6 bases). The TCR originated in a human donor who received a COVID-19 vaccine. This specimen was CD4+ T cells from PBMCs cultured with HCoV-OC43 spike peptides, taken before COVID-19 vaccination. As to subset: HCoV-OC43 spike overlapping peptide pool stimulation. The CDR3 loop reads CASSSLRLVQAYNEQFF. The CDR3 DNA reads TGTGCCAGCAGTTCCCTCCGACTAGTTCAGGCCTACAATGAGCAGTTCTTC.